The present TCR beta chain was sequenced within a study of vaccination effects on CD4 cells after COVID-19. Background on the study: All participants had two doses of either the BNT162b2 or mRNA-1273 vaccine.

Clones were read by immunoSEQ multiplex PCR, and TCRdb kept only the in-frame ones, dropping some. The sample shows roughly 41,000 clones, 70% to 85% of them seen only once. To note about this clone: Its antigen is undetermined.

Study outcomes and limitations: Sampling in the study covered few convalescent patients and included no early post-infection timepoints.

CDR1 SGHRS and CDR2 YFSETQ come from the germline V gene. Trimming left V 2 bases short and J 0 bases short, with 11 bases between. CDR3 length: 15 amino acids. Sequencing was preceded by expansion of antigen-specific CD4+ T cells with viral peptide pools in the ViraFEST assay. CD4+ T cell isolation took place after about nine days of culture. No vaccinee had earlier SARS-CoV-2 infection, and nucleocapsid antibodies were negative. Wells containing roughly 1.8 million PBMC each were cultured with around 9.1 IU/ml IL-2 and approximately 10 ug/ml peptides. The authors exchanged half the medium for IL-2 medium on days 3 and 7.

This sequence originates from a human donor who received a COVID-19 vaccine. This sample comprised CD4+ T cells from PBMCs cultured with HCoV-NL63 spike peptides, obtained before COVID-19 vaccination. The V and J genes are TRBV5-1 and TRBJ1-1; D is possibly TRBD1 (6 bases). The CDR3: CASSFAGAMNTEAFF. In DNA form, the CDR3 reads TGCGCCAGCAGCTTTGCAGGGGCCATGAACACTGAAGCTTTCTTT.